A single sample gave rise to the 3 T cell receptor beta chains below, sequenced in a study of T cell repertoires in aging, cancer and after chemotherapy. TRB rearrangements spanning V, D and J were amplified using mixed TRB-A/B primers. TCRdb passed the multiplex PCR reads through MiXCR, listing each CDR3 protein once. The sample contains several hundred distinct CDR3 sequences, about a third of which appear only once. Amplification of TCR beta used genomic DNA extracted from peripheral blood. What was sequenced was blood. The receptors here all came from a human donor with a solid tumor.

By proportion, this clonotype is large (0.1 to 1%). This chain joins TRBV12-3 or TRBV12-4 and TRBJ2-1; 8 bases line up with TRBD1. V trimming: 6 bases; J trimming: 6 bases; junction bases outside the gene matches: 4. The CDR3 spans 13 residues. The CDR3 DNA reads TGTGCCAGCAGCATTACAGGGGGCAATGAGCAGTTCTTC. It encodes CASSITGGNEQFF.

This clonotype is labeled as medium-sized. The chain recombines TRBV20-1 with TRBJ2-7, with D possibly TRBD1 on 5 matching bases. The V end lost 0 bases, the J end lost 3 bases, and 9 bases lay between the germline ends. CDR3 length: 13 amino acids. From germline, CDR1 is DFQATT and CDR2 SNEGSKA (reference sequence). CDR3 DNA: TGCAGTGCTAGAGAAACAGGATACTACGAGCAGTACTTC. This gives the protein CSARETGYYEQYF.

This clonotype is large (0.1 to 1%) in the sample. V usage is TRBV5-4 and J usage is TRBJ2-1, with TRBD2 matching 9 bases. V dropped 4 bases and J dropped 7; count of bases not matched to a gene: 15. From germline, CDR1 is SGHNT and CDR2 YYREEE (reference sequence). The CDR3 is 17 residues long. The CDR3 spells CASSPPRGGRAKNEQFF. The CDR3 region has the DNA TGTGCCAGCAGCCCTCCGAGGGGCGGGAGGGCGAAGAATGAGCAGTTCTTC. Using reference TRBV5-4 and TRBJ2-1 for the parts outside the CDR3, the full variable domain is ETGVTQSPTHLIKTRGQQVTLRCSSQSGHNTVSWYQQALGQGPQFIFQYYREEENGRGNFPPRFSGLQFPNYSSELNVNALELDDSALYLCASSPPRGGRAKNEQFFGPGTRLTVL.